These 18 T cell receptor beta chains share one sample of origin, sequenced in a study of cytomegalovirus exposure and HLA in healthy donors. The PCR was carried out with 60 Vbeta primers and 13 Jbeta primers. Generated by immunoSEQ multiplex PCR, the TCRdb table keeps only in-frame clones and is missing some. Of over 70,000 clones listed, roughly three quarters are singletons. The sample was PBMCs. These receptors all stem from a male donor in good health and CMV-seronegative.

The chain links TRBV6-5 to TRBJ1-5; D is possibly TRBD1 (6 bases). Between the trimmed V and J ends, which lost 4 bases and 0 bases, there was a span of 10 bases. This CDR3 has 15 amino acids. Germline V gene data show CDR1 as MNHEY and CDR2 as SVGAGI. CDR3 in DNA: TGTGCCAGCAGTTCTTCAGGGGTTAGCAATCAGCCCCAGCATTTT. Protein sequence: CASSSSGVSNQPQHF.

The rearrangement links TRBV5-1 to TRBJ2-3; D may be TRBD2 (5 bases). Germline V gene sequence: CDR1 SGHRS, CDR2 YFSETQ. V lost 4 bases to trimming and J lost 2 bases, with 11 bases between them. The CDR3 spans 14 residues. For the CDR3, the DNA is TGCGCCAGCAGCCAACAGCGGCCCACAGATACGCAGTATTTT. Protein product: CASSQQRPTDTQYF.

The chain couples TRBV9 to TRBJ2-7; the match to TRBD1 covers 8 bases. The CDR3 is 14 residues long. Germline trimming cut 2 bases from V and 7 bases from J; bases unmatched to any gene: 8. The germline V gene has CDR1 SGDLS and CDR2 YYNGEE. CDR3 sequence: CASSVGQGAGEQYF. The CDR3 DNA reads as TGTGCCAGCAGCGTTGGGCAGGGGGCGGGTGAGCAGTACTTC.

The rearrangement uses TRBV29-1 and TRBJ2-7; 12 bases are shared with TRBD2. J lost 0 bases, V lost 7 bases, and 10 bases had no gene match. CDR1 is SQVTM and CDR2 is ANQGSEA in the germline V gene. The CDR3 extends over 16 amino acids. The CDR3 spells CSAIGLAGRSSYEQYF. DNA for the CDR3: TGCAGCGCCATTGGACTAGCGGGGAGGAGCTCCTACGAGCAGTACTTC.

Note on this clone: Compared with germline, one end of the junction differs, possibly owing to a read error. V and J are TRBV7-9 and TRBJ2-1, with 8 bases fitting TRBD2. This CDR3 comprises 15 residues. Germline V gives CDR1 SEHNR, CDR2 FQNEAQ (reference sequence). The CDR3 spells CSSSKSGSSYNEQFF. CDR3 DNA sequence: TGTTCCAGCAGCAAAAGCGGGAGCTCCTACAATGAGCAGTTCTTC.

This chain links TRBV4-1 with TRBJ1-6; 10 nucleotides align to TRBD1. Germline V CDR1 and CDR2: MGHRA, YSYEKL. The CDR3 consists of 15 residues. The junction had 7 bases not matched to a gene; V was cut back by 4 bases and J by 10 bases. The CDR3 nucleotides read TGCGCCAGCAGCCGTACCGGGACAGGGGAATCACCCCTCCACTTT. Residues: CASSRTGTGESPLHF.

The chain uses TRBV9 and TRBJ2-5, with 8 bases fitting TRBD2. Trimming took 0 bases from V and 4 from J; bases not matched to a gene: 2. Looked up from germline, CDR1 is SGDLS and CDR2 is YYNGEE. This CDR3 is built from 14 residues. The CDR3 loop reads CASSVGTSRETQYF. The DNA of the CDR3 is TGTGCCAGCAGCGTAGGGACTAGCAGAGAGACCCAGTACTTC.

This chain links TRBV28 with TRBJ2-7; D ambiguous. This CDR3 is built from 13 residues. Germline assignment: CDR1 MDHEN and CDR2 SYDVKM. Trimming pared 5 bases from V and 4 bases from J, leaving 12 bases between. The CDR3, as DNA: TGTGCCAGCAGTCGTGGCAGGCAATACGAGCAGTACTTC. Its translation is CASSRGRQYEQYF.

The chain uses TRBV19 and TRBJ1-1; tentatively, D is TRBD1 (5 bases). Trimming removed 3 bases from V and 4 bases from J, with 12 bases in between. Germline loops: CDR1 LNHDA, CDR2 SQIVND (reference sequence). The CDR3 has 14 residues. DNA for the CDR3: TGTGCCAGTAGTATGGGGCCAGGGCGCACTGAAGCTTTCTTT. Its translation: CASSMGPGRTEAFF.

The genes are TRBV20-1 and TRBJ2-3; maybe TRBD1 (6 bases). The CDR3 is 10 residues long. CDR1 is DFQATT, CDR2 SNEGSKA, per germline (reference sequence). CDR3 coding DNA: TGCGGAAAGGGGGATATTACGCAGTATTTT. The encoded protein is CGKGDITQYF.

This clone was seen only a few times. This chain connects TRBV28 to TRBJ2-7; D is ambiguous. The V end lost 3 bases, the J end lost 4 bases, and 10 bases lay between the germline ends. Germline assignment: CDR1 MDHEN and CDR2 SYDVKM. The CDR3 sequence is 13 residues long. CDR3 amino acids: CASSLSSLYEQYF. The DNA of the CDR3 is TGTGCCAGCAGTTTGAGTAGTCTATACGAGCAGTACTTC.

This clone occurred a few times. The chain employs TRBV6-1 and TRBJ2-7; 7 bases align to TRBD1. This CDR3 region has 14 residues. Germline-derived CDR1 and CDR2 are MNHNS and SASEGT. The V segment lost 5 bases and the J segment 6 bases; nucleotides outside the gene matches: 10. CDR3: CASSPRTGIAEQYF. The CDR3, as DNA: TGTGCCAGCAGTCCCCGGACAGGAATCGCCGAGCAGTACTTC.

The V and J genes are TRBV5-1 and TRBJ1-3, with D unclear. This CDR3 region has 15 residues. Germline V lookup: CDR1 SGHRS, CDR2 YFSETQ. V lost 1 base to trimming and J lost 0 bases, with 8 bases between them. The CDR3: CASSLQGVSGNTIYF. DNA of the CDR3: TGCGCCAGCAGCTTGCAAGGAGTCTCTGGAAACACCATATATTTT.

The chain is built from TRBV30 and TRBJ1-5; perhaps TRBD1 as D (5 bases). The length of the CDR3 is 14 residues. Trimming stripped 3 bases from V and 6 bases from J, with 15 bases between. Germline CDR1 reads GTSNPN; CDR2 reads SVGIG (reference sequence). The CDR3 reads CAWSQGGGGQPQHF. The DNA for the CDR3 is TGTGCCTGGAGCCAAGGAGGCGGGGGTCAGCCCCAGCATTTT.

The chain uses TRBV2 and TRBJ2-5; 10 bases are shared with TRBD1. The CDR3 runs to 16 residues. J was trimmed by 5 bases and V by 7 bases; bases with no gene match: 13. Germline loops: CDR1 SNHLY, CDR2 FYNNEI. The CDR3 coding sequence is TGTGCCAGCAACGCGAGACAGGGGGCATCAGGGGAGACCCAGTACTTC. Protein: CASNARQGASGETQYF.

The chain combines TRBV10-3 with TRBJ2-7; 9 bases map to TRBD1. Germline V gene lookup returns CDR1 ENHRY and CDR2 SYGVKD. With V trimmed by 8 bases and J by 5 bases, 10 bases remained unmatched. This CDR3 comprises 14 residues. CDR3 amino acids: CAIGEQGAKDEQYF. CDR3 nucleotides: TGTGCCATCGGGGAACAGGGGGCCAAGGACGAGCAGTACTTC.

The chain couples TRBV5-4 to TRBJ1-2; D remains ambiguous. Trimming took 1 base from V and 8 from J, leaving 6 bases between them. Germline values: CDR1 SGHNT, CDR2 YYREEE (reference sequence). The CDR3 totals 11 residues. The CDR3, as DNA: TGTGCCAGCAGCTTGCTAGGAGGCTACACCTTC. Translation gives CASSLLGGYTF.

This sequence joins TRBV28 and TRBJ1-2; D is possibly TRBD1 (5 bases). This CDR3 contains 14 residues. Germline V gives CDR1 MDHEN, CDR2 SYDVKM. The V end lost 4 bases, the J end lost 1 base, and 10 bases lay between the germline ends. The CDR3 reads CASSSTRVNYGYTF. CDR3 nucleotides: TGTGCCAGCAGTTCAACCAGGGTTAACTATGGCTACACCTTC.